These T cell receptor beta chains were read from a single sample in a study of CD4+ T cells in melanoma. Profiling relied on immunoSEQ multiplex PCR, and the TCRdb table lists in-frame clones only, not all of them. The repertoire holds around 100,000 clones, with around 92% as singletons. Sample: peripheral blood. The receptors stem from a human donor with melanoma. The CDR3 runs from the conserved cysteine through the conserved F or W. D genes are given only for firm matches. Size tells how often a clone was seen (once, few, many) or the class of an expanded clone, and some rows leave it out.

V,D,J,size,CDR3,DNA
TRBV9,TRBD1,TRBJ1-2,-,CASGVGGDYTF,TGTGCCAGCGGGGTAGGGGGCGACTACACCTTC
TRBV28,-,TRBJ2-5,-,CAITGTPQETQYF,TGTGCCATCACCGGGACACCACAAGAGACCCAGTACTTC
TRBV30,TRBD1,TRBJ2-1,-,CALTGTGSSYNEQFF,TGTGCCCTGACGGGGACAGGGAGCTCCTACAATGAGCAGTTCTTC
TRBV5-4,-,TRBJ2-1,-,CASSRDGYNEQFF,TGTGCCAGCAGCCGGGACGGATACAATGAGCAGTTCTTC
TRBV6-5,-,TRBJ1-1,-,CASSYSGLVTEAFF,TGTGCCAGCAGTTATTCAGGTCTTGTCACTGAAGCTTTCTTT
TRBV20-1,-,TRBJ1-1,-,CSARGDTEAFF,TGCAGTGCTAGAGGGGACACTGAAGCTTTCTTT
TRBV27,TRBD2,TRBJ2-3,-,CASTTGLATDTQYF,TGTGCCAGTACGACGGGACTAGCAACAGATACGCAGTATTTT
TRBV28,-,TRBJ2-1,-,CASTLQGYEQFF,TGTGCCAGCACCCTACAGGGATATGAGCAGTTCTTC
TRBV6-5,-,TRBJ1-1,-,CASSRDPNTEAFF,TGTGCCAGCAGTCGGGACCCCAACACTGAAGCTTTCTTT
TRBV29-1,-,TRBJ2-7,-,CSVQRDMSSYEQYF,TGCAGCGTTCAGCGGGACATGAGCTCCTACGAGCAGTACTTC
TRBV7-2,-,TRBJ2-3,-,CASSPLAGVTDTQYF,TGTGCCAGCAGCCCGTTAGCAGGAGTCACAGATACGCAGTATTTT
TRBV9,TRBD2,TRBJ2-1,-,CASSPHRGGSYNEQFF,TGTGCCAGCAGCCCCCACCGGGGGGGCTCCTACAATGAGCAGTTCTTC
TRBV19,-,TRBJ1-1,-,CASSDSPRDTEAFF,TGTGCCAGTAGTGACTCGCCGAGAGACACTGAAGCTTTCTTT
TRBV5-1,-,TRBJ2-3,once,CASSWANQDTQYF,TGCGCCAGCAGCTGGGCCAACCAGGATACGCAGTATTTT
TRBV19,TRBD2,TRBJ2-1,-,CASSITGGAYNEQFF,TGTGCCAGTAGTATTACCGGGGGGGCCTACAATGAGCAGTTCTTC
TRBV5-6,TRBD1,TRBJ1-3,-,CASSLVGQGSGNTIYF,TGTGCCAGCAGCTTGGTGGGACAGGGCTCTGGAAACACCATATATTTT
TRBV10-3,-,TRBJ1-5,-,CAISAQPGYNQPQHF,TGTGCCATCAGTGCCCAGCCCGGGTACAATCAGCCCCAGCATTTT
TRBV7-9,-,TRBJ1-5,-,CASSLDSSNQPQHF,TGTGCCAGCAGCTTAGACAGTAGCAATCAGCCCCAGCATTTT
TRBV2,TRBD2,TRBJ2-2,-,CASRLAGNTGELFF,TGTGCCAGCCGACTAGCGGGGAACACCGGGGAGCTGTTTTTT
TRBV7-2,TRBD1,TRBJ1-2,-,CASSPGQGAIGYTF,TGTGCCAGCAGCCCCGGACAGGGGGCGATTGGGTACACCTTC
TRBV7-9,-,TRBJ1-2,-,CASSLQGSSYGYTF,TGTGCCAGCAGCTTACAGGGTTCAAGCTATGGCTACACCTTC
TRBV21-1,-,TRBJ2-5,-,CASSKEDSHQETQYF,TGTGCCAGCAGCAAAGAGGACAGTCATCAAGAGACCCAGTACTTC
TRBV19,TRBD1,TRBJ2-5,-,CASSGQGQETQYF,TGTGCCAGTAGTGGACAGGGGCAAGAGACCCAGTACTTC
TRBV27,TRBD2,TRBJ2-2,-,CASRLTVGREGTGELFF,TGTGCCAGCAGGCTAACAGTCGGCAGGGAGGGCACCGGGGAGCTGTTTTTT
TRBV5-6,-,TRBJ2-3,-,CASSAVREGIGGTDTQYF,TGTGCCAGCAGCGCCGTTCGCGAGGGGATAGGGGGCACAGATACGCAGTATTTT
TRBV5-1,TRBD1,TRBJ1-1,few,CASSLTGDTEAFF,TGCGCCAGCAGCTTGACAGGGGACACTGAAGCTTTCTTT
TRBV7-2,TRBD1,TRBJ2-7,-,CASSLRHRDSSYEQYF,TGTGCCAGCAGTTTGCGCCACCGGGACAGTTCCTACGAGCAGTACTTC
TRBV7-3,-,TRBJ2-2,-,CASSSTGLTSPGELFF,TGTGCCAGCAGCTCCACAGGGCTAACATCCCCCGGGGAGCTGTTTTTT
TRBV29-1,-,TRBJ1-4,-,CSVETIVKHRGGTDNEKLFF,TGCAGCGTTGAGACGATAGTAAAACATAGGGGAGGGACGGACAATGAAAAACTGTTTTTT
TRBV5-1,-,TRBJ2-7,-,CASRISGGAGGKQYF,TGCGCCAGTCGTATCTCCGGCGGGGCCGGAGGGAAGCAGTACTTC
TRBV7-9,TRBD2,TRBJ2-5,-,CASSLQGSGSLQETQYF,TGTGCCAGCAGCTTACAGGGTAGCGGGAGTCTTCAAGAGACCCAGTACTTC
TRBV27,-,TRBJ1-2,once,CASSSSRYPAIYGYTF,TGTGCCAGCAGTTCCTCCCGATATCCCGCTATCTATGGCTACACCTTC
TRBV5-4,-,TRBJ1-2,-,CASSFRLGSNYGYTF,TGTGCCAGCAGCTTTCGACTGGGGTCAAACTATGGCTACACCTTC
TRBV15,TRBD1,TRBJ2-5,-,CATSRDGTEETQYF,TGTGCCACCAGCAGGGATGGGACAGAAGAGACCCAGTACTTC
TRBV19,-,TRBJ1-3,once,CASSEFPPRTRSGNTIYF,TGTGCCAGTAGCGAGTTCCCCCCCCGTACCAGGTCTGGAAACACCATATATTTT
TRBV7-9,-,TRBJ1-2,-,CASSRPPSYTF,TGTGCCAGCAGCCGTCCGCCGAGCTACACCTTC
TRBV12-5,TRBD2,TRBJ2-1,-,CASASTSSNEQFF,TGTGCTAGTGCCTCGACTAGCTCCAATGAGCAGTTCTTC
TRBV5-6,TRBD1,TRBJ2-2,-,CASSLDRGFITGELFF,TGTGCCAGCAGCTTGGACAGGGGCTTTATCACCGGGGAGCTGTTTTTT
TRBV5-1,-,TRBJ2-7,-,CASSWDPGRGSYEQYF,TGCGCCAGCAGTTGGGACCCCGGAAGGGGCTCCTACGAGCAGTACTTC
TRBV5-1,-,TRBJ2-3,-,CASSSASTDTQYF,TGCGCCAGCAGCTCGGCTTCCACAGATACGCAGTATTTT
TRBV9,-,TRBJ2-2,-,CASSVKGLTGELFF,TGTGCCAGCAGCGTAAAGGGGCTCACCGGGGAGCTGTTTTTT
TRBV7-2,-,TRBJ1-4,-,CASGLGGTNEKLFF,TGTGCCAGCGGGCTAGGTGGAACTAATGAAAAACTGTTTTTT
TRBV30,-,TRBJ1-5,-,CAWSPGGSRNQPQHF,TGTGCCTGGAGCCCAGGAGGGAGCAGGAATCAGCCCCAGCATTTT
TRBV2,TRBD1,TRBJ1-1,-,CASSETTGADEAFF,TGTGCCAGCAGTGAGACGACAGGGGCAGATGAAGCTTTCTTT
TRBV6-5,-,TRBJ1-5,-,CASSYSILAGQPQHF,TGTGCCAGCAGTTACTCGATCCTCGCGGGTCAGCCCCAGCATTTT
TRBV28,TRBD2,TRBJ2-7,-,CASSKTGLDPYEQYF,TGTGCCAGCTCGAAGACGGGACTAGATCCCTACGAGCAGTACTTC
TRBV2,-,TRBJ2-5,-,CASSGEETQYF,TGTGCCAGCAGTGGGGAAGAGACCCAGTACTTC
TRBV5-8,TRBD1,TRBJ2-7,-,CASREDRDLPYEQYF,TGTGCCAGCAGAGAGGACAGGGACCTGCCTTACGAGCAGTACTTC
TRBV13,TRBD2,TRBJ2-1,-,CASSLGGGVNEQFF,TGTGCCAGCAGCTTAGGCGGGGGGGTTAATGAGCAGTTCTTC
TRBV6-5,-,TRBJ2-5,-,CASRQGGGETQYF,TGTGCCAGCAGACAGGGGGGGGGAGAGACCCAGTACTTC
TRBV11-1,-,TRBJ1-2,-,CASSLPAGPNYGYTF,TGTGCCAGCAGCTTACCCGCGGGCCCTAACTATGGCTACACCTTC
TRBV19,-,TRBJ1-6,-,CASSIGASSYNSPLHF,TGTGCCAGTAGTATTGGGGCCAGCTCCTATAATTCACCCCTCCACTTT
TRBV9,TRBD2,TRBJ2-3,-,CASSMIAGGFADTQYF,TGTGCCAGCAGCATGATAGCGGGAGGATTTGCAGATACGCAGTATTTT
TRBV7-6,TRBD2,TRBJ2-3,-,CASSPGVVGGRTDTQYF,TGTGCCAGCAGCCCCGGAGTGGTGGGGGGGAGGACAGATACGCAGTATTTT
TRBV6-1,-,TRBJ2-5,-,CASSEAPMETQYF,TGTGCCAGCAGTGAAGCCCCTATGGAGACCCAGTACTTC
TRBV28,TRBD1,TRBJ1-4,-,CASSPSRTGVNEKLFF,TGTGCCAGCAGTCCCTCCAGGACAGGGGTTAATGAAAAACTGTTTTTT
TRBV4-1,TRBD1,TRBJ2-2,-,CASSQVWAGGTGELFF,TGCGCCAGCAGCCAAGTTTGGGCAGGGGGCACCGGGGAGCTGTTTTTT
TRBV7-9,-,TRBJ2-7,-,CGSSFIGSYEQYF,TGTGGCAGCAGCTTCATAGGATCCTACGAGCAGTACTTC
TRBV9,-,TRBJ2-1,-,CASSVQGGNSYNEQFF,TGTGCCAGCAGCGTTCAAGGCGGGAACTCCTACAATGAGCAGTTCTTC
TRBV10-3,-,TRBJ2-7,-,CAISEQGPYEQYF,TGTGCCATCAGTGAACAGGGACCCTACGAGCAGTACTTC